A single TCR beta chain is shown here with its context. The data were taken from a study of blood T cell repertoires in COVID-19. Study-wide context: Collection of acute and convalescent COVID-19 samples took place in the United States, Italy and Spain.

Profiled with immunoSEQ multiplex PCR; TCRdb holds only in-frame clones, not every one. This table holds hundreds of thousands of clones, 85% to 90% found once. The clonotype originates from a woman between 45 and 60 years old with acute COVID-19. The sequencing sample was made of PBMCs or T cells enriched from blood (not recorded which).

The CDR3 bases are TGTGCCAGCAGCCCAGGTTGGCTAGCGGGCGGTTACGAGCAGTACTTC. Encoded protein: CASSPGWLAGGYEQYF. The rearrangement joins TRBV28 to TRBJ2-7; the match to TRBD2 covers 8 bases. The CDR3 totals 16 residues. The J segment lost 4 bases and the V segment lost 6 bases, leaving 14 bases of the junction unmatched. Germline loops: CDR1 MDHEN, CDR2 SYDVKM.